This record concerns one T cell receptor (beta chain) sequence. Authors' processing steps: For nucleated cells, counts were estimated from reference gene primer amplification. Only in-frame clones appear in the TCRdb table, and some are missing; sequencing was by immunoSEQ multiplex PCR. V, J and clone size derive from that table, while D and trimming were established from the DNA sequence. The data hold fewer than 200,000 clones, with 90% observed a single time. This sample was taken from a study of blood T cell repertoires in COVID-19. Study-wide background: COVID-19 samples from acute and convalescent phases originated in the United States, Italy and Spain. PBMCs, B-cell-depleted T cells, or T cells provided the cDNA or gDNA that made up the material.

The germline CDR1 and CDR2 sequences are KGHSH and LQKENI. The CDR3 runs to 13 residues. The V end lost 8 bases, the J end lost 3 bases, and 14 bases lay between the germline ends. This clonotype was sampled from a man aged 50-59 years with acute or convalescent COVID-19. This sequence joins TRBV18 and TRBJ2-7; maybe TRBD1 (5 bases). The sequencing input was peripheral blood. The DNA for the CDR3 is TGTGCCAGCGGGCAGGGCTTACTCTACGAGCAGTACTTC. Translated: CASGQGLLYEQYF.